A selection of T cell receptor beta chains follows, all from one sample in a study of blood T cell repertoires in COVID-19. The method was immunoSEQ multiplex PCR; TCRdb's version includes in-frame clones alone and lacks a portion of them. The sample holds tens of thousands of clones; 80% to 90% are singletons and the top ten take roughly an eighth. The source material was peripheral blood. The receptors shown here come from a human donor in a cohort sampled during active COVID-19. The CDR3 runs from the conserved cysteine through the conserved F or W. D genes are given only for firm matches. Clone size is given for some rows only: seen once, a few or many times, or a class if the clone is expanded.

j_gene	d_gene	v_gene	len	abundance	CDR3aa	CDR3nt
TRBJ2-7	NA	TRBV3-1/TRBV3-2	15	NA	CASSQAAAGDREQYF	TGTGCCAGCAGCCAAGCGGCAGCAGGGGATAGAGAGCAGTACTTC
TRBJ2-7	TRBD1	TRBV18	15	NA	CASSPRGQGTYEQYF	TGTGCCAGCTCACCAAGGGGACAGGGGACGTACGAGCAGTACTTC
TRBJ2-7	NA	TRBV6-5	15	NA	CASSYFPGSSYEQYF	TGTGCCAGCAGTTACTTCCCAGGGTCCTCCTACGAGCAGTACTTC
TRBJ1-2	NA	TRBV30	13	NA	CAGSDGINYGYTF	TGTGCCGGCAGTGACGGTATTAACTATGGCTACACCTTC
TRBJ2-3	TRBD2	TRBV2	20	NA	CASSVPQAETSGKSTDTQYF	TGTGCCAGCAGTGTTCCGCAGGCCGAAACTAGCGGAAAAAGCACAGATACGCAGTATTTT
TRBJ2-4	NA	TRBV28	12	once	CASRPITGYQYF	TGTGCCAGCAGACCCATAACAGGGTATCAGTACTTC
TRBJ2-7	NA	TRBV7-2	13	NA	CASSSSLVYEQYF	TGTGCCAGCAGCTCGTCACTAGTCTACGAGCAGTACTTC
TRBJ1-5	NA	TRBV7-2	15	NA	CASSLAGGGYQPQHF	TGTGCCAGCAGCTTAGCCGGGGGGGGATATCAGCCCCAGCATTTT
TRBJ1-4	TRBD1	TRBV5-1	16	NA	CASSPGQGWPNEKLFF	TGCGCCAGCAGCCCGGGACAGGGTTGGCCTAATGAAAAACTGTTTTTT
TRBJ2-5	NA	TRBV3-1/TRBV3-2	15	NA	CASSHMMDNKETQYF	TGTGCCAGCAGCCACATGATGGACAATAAAGAGACCCAGTACTTC
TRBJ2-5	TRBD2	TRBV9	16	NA	CASSVAHTGGQETQYF	TGTGCCAGCAGCGTAGCCCACACGGGGGGTCAGGAGACCCAGTACTTC
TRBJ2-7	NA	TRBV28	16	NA	CASARGTGHSSYEQYF	TGTGCCAGCGCAAGGGGCACAGGACATTCGTCCTACGAGCAGTACTTC
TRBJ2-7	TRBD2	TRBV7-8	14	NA	CASSSSGGSYEQYF	TGTGCCAGCAGCTCCTCCGGGGGGTCCTACGAGCAGTACTTC
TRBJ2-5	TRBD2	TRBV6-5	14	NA	CASSPAGGRETQYF	TGTGCCAGCAGTCCCGCGGGGGGGAGGGAGACCCAGTACTTC
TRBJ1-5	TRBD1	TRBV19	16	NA	CASRRTGVYSNQPQHF	TGTGCCAGTAGAAGAACAGGGGTGTATAGCAATCAGCCCCAGCATTTT
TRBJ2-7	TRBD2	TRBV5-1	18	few	CASSTTDPVSGDPYEQYF	TGCGCCAGCAGCACCACGGACCCGGTTAGCGGGGACCCCTACGAGCAGTACTTC
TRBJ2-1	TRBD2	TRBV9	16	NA	CASSRPLAGGFNEQFF	TGTGCCAGCAGCCGTCCCCTAGCGGGGGGGTTCAATGAGCAGTTCTTC
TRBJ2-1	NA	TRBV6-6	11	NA	CASRFVDEQFF	TGTGCCAGCAGGTTCGTTGATGAGCAGTTCTTC
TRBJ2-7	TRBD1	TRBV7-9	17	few	CASSAQLQGISSYEQYF	TGTGCCAGCAGCGCCCAATTACAGGGGATAAGCTCCTACGAGCAGTACTTC
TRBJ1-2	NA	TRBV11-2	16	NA	CASSSTGFETYYGYTF	TGTGCCAGCAGCTCAACAGGATTTGAGACTTACTATGGCTACACCTTC
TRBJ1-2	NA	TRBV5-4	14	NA	CASNLQGSDYGYTF	TGTGCCAGCAACCTACAGGGATCGGACTATGGCTACACCTTC
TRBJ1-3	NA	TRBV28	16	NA	CASSFPQGISGNTIYF	TGTGCCAGCAGTTTCCCCCAGGGAATATCTGGAAACACCATATATTTT
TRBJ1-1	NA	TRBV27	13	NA	CASSLSSHEEAFF	TGTGCCAGCAGTTTATCAAGCCACGAAGAAGCTTTCTTT
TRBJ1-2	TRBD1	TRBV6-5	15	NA	CASSYSTRGIDGYTF	TGTGCCAGCAGTTACTCGACCAGGGGGATCGATGGCTACACCTTC
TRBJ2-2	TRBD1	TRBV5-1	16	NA	CASSLTGQGAAGELFF	TGCGCCAGCAGCTTGACGGGACAGGGGGCAGCCGGGGAGCTGTTTTTT
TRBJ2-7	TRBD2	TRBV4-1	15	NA	CASSPQVGLANEQYF	TGCGCCAGCAGCCCCCAAGTGGGACTAGCGAACGAGCAGTACTTC
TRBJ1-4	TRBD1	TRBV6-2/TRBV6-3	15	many	CASSYVGQANEKLFF	TGTGCCAGCAGTTACGTCGGACAGGCTAATGAAAAACTGTTTTTT
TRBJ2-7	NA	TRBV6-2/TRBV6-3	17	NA	CASSYPRPGTRDHEQYF	TGTGCCAGCAGTTACCCCCGCCCTGGGACAAGGGACCACGAGCAGTACTTC
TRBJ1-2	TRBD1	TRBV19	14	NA	CASNQMTGMLGYTF	TGTGCCAGTAATCAAATGACAGGGATGCTTGGCTACACCTTC
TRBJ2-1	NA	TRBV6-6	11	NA	CASSNGGEQFF	TGTGCCAGCAGTAACGGGGGTGAGCAGTTCTTC
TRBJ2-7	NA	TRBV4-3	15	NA	CASSQDRALSYEQYF	TGCGCCAGCAGCCAAGATCGAGCACTCTCCTACGAGCAGTACTTC
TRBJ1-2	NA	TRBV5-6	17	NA	CASSLKTGTTYSYGYTF	TGTGCCAGCAGCTTGAAAACCGGGACAACATATAGCTATGGCTACACCTTC
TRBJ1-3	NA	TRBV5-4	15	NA	CASSPAGASGNTIYF	TGTGCCAGCAGCCCGGCGGGGGCGTCTGGAAACACCATATATTTT
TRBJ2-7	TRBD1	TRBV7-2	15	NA	CASSARTGAWYEQYF	TGTGCCAGCAGCGCCCGGACAGGGGCCTGGTACGAGCAGTACTTC
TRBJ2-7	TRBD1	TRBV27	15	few	CASSPGTGGTDEQYF	TGTGCCAGCAGTCCGGGGACAGGGGGGACCGACGAGCAGTACTTC
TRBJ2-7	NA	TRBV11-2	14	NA	CASSFGAGPYEQYF	TGTGCCAGCAGCTTTGGGGCGGGACCCTACGAGCAGTACTTC
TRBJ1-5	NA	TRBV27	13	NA	CASALRSNQPQHF	TGTGCCAGCGCCCTTCGGAGCAATCAGCCCCAGCATTTT
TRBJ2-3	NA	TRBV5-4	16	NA	CASSFGQLARADTQYF	TGTGCCAGCAGCTTTGGACAGCTAGCTAGGGCAGATACGCAGTATTTT
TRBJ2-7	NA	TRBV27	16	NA	CASTSKGGQGGYEQYF	TGTGCCAGCACCTCAAAGGGGGGGCAGGGAGGTTACGAGCAGTACTTC
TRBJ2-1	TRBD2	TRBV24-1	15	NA	CATKEGGLGVHEQFF	TGTGCCACCAAAGAGGGGGGACTAGGAGTGCATGAGCAGTTCTTC
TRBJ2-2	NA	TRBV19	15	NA	CASSVGAIYTGELFF	TGTGCCAGCTCGGTGGGGGCTATTTACACCGGGGAGCTGTTTTTT
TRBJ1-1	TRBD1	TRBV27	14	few	CASRRDSLNTEAFF	TGTGCCAGCCGCAGGGACAGTTTGAACACTGAAGCTTTCTTT
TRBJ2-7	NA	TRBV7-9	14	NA	CASSLDRGLYEQYF	TGTGCCAGCAGCTTAGACAGAGGACTCTACGAGCAGTACTTC
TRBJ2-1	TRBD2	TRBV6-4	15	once	CASSDGTSGYNEQFF	TGTGCCAGCAGTGACGGGACTAGCGGCTACAATGAGCAGTTCTTC
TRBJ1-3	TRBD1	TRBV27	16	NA	CASGTGGTGIGNTIYF	TGTGCCAGCGGCACGGGGGGGACAGGGATAGGAAACACCATATATTTT
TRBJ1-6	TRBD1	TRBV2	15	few	CASRQGITYNSPLHF	TGTGCCAGCAGACAGGGGATAACCTATAATTCACCCCTCCACTTT
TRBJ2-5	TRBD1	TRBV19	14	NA	CASSSGTGVETQYF	TGTGCCAGTAGCTCCGGGACAGGGGTAGAGACCCAGTACTTC
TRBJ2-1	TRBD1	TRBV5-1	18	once	CASSSPGQGFRDYNEQFF	TGCGCCAGCAGCTCGCCGGGACAGGGCTTTCGCGACTACAATGAGCAGTTCTTC